The table lists the clone carrying this T cell receptor (beta chain) with many counts. The antigen remains unidentified. These data are taken from a study of T-cell reconstitution after alpha-beta-depleted transplantation in children. Study-level findings and limits: In patients about two months after transplant, alpha-beta T cells reportedly arose from several hundred expanded graft clones. T cells produced anew were the main source of T-cell counts and diversity one year after transplant.

Unique molecular identifiers were incorporated when the TCRbeta library was constructed. TCRdb re-analysed the PCR reads in MiXCR, keeping a single row per CDR3 protein. Seen here are more than 3,500 distinct CDR3 sequences, roughly 25% observed once, and the top ten hold 25% to 35%. V was clipped by 0 bases and J by 4 bases, with 10 bases between them. This CDR3 contains 15 residues. The V gene's germline CDR1 is LGHNA and CDR2 YSLEER. The TCR comes from a boy younger than two who had a stem cell transplant for SCID, so the T cells may come from the graft donor. The material sequenced was PBMCs, mostly from graft donor cells, taken 60 days after TCRalphabeta/CD19-depleted stem cell transplant. The chain has TRBV4-3 and TRBJ2-1, with unresolved D. CDR3 residues: CASSQEGWPYNEQFF. In DNA form, the CDR3 reads TGCGCCAGCAGCCAAGAAGGCTGGCCATACAATGAGCAGTTCTTC.